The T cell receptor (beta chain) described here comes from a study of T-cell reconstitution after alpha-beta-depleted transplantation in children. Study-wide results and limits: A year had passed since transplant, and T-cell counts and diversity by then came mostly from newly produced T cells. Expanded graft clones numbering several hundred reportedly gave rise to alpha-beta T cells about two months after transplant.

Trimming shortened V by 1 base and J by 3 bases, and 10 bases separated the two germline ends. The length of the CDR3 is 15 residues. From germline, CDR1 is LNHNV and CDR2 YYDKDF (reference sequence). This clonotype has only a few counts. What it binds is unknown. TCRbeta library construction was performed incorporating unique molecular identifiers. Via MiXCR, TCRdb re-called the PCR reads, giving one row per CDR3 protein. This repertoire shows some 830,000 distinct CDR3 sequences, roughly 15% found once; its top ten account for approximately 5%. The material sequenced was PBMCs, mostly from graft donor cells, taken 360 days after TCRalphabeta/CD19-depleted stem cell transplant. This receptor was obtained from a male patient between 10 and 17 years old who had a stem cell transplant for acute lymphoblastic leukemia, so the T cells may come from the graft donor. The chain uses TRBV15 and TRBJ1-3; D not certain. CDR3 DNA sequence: TGTGCCACCAGCAGAGGCGGGAATCATGGAAACACCATATATTTT. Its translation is CATSRGGNHGNTIYF.